These 20 T cell receptor beta chains came from one sample sequenced in a study of graft-versus-host responses after intestinal transplantation. The method was immunoSEQ multiplex PCR; TCRdb's version includes in-frame clones alone and lacks a portion of them. Of more than 95,000 clones in the sample, approximately 90% are singletons; the top ten hold about 0.18%. These receptors' targets are unknown. The source was unstimulated CD4+ T cells sorted from spleen or lymph node cells, collected before intestinal transplant. These receptors all stem from a human donor who received an intestinal transplant.

The chain uses TRBV6-1 and TRBJ2-5; no clear D gene. The CDR3 covers 13 residues. Deletions cut 1 base from V and 2 bases from J, with 5 bases between. In germline, CDR1 is MNHNS, CDR2 SASEGT. The CDR3 reads CASSEGLQETQYF. For the CDR3, the DNA is TGTGCCAGCAGTGAAGGGCTGCAAGAGACCCAGTACTTC.

The chain joins TRBV6-5 to TRBJ2-7, with 8 bases aligning to TRBD2. This CDR3 comprises 15 residues. Losses at the gene ends were 6 bases for V and 0 bases for J; bases not matched to a gene: 7. Per the germline V gene, CDR1 is MNHEY and CDR2 is SVGAGI. CDR3 loop: CASSRGLAGSYEQYF. The CDR3 DNA is TGTGCCAGCAGCCGAGGACTAGCCGGCTCCTACGAGCAGTACTTC.

This rearrangement joins TRBV6-5 to TRBJ1-2, with 8 nucleotides matching TRBD1. CDR1 is MNHEY, CDR2 SVGAGI, per germline. The CDR3 spans 13 residues. Trimming at V came to 6 bases and at J to 3 bases, leaving 3 bases not matched to a gene. The CDR3 sequence is CASSPDRDYGYTF. The DNA for the CDR3 is TGTGCCAGCAGCCCGGACAGGGACTATGGCTACACCTTC.

The rearrangement links TRBV2 to TRBJ2-5; D call uncertain. The CDR3 contains 12 residues. Per the germline V gene, CDR1 is SNHLY and CDR2 is FYNNEI. The V gene lost 2 bases and the J gene lost 3 bases, with 4 bases spanning the gap. DNA for the CDR3: TGTGCCAGCAGTGAACTAGAAGAGACCCAGTACTTC. This encodes CASSELEETQYF. Filled out from reference TRBV2 and TRBJ2-5, the complete variable domain reads EPEVTQTPSHQVTQMGQEVILRCVPISNHLYFYWYRQILGQKVEFLVSFYNNEISEKSEIFDDQFSVERPDGSNFTLKIRSTKLEDSAMYFCASSELEETQYFGPGTRLLVL.

The chain combines TRBV6-6 with TRBJ2-2; possible D gene TRBD1, 6 bases. CDR3 length: 16 residues. Germline CDR1 and CDR2: MNHNY and SVGAGI (reference sequence). Deletions cut 7 bases from V and 5 bases from J, with 20 bases between. The CDR3 nucleotides are TGTGCCAGCACCAACGGGTTACAGGGTAGAACCGGGGAGCTGTTTTTT. This encodes CASTNGLQGRTGELFF.

V usage is TRBV9 and J usage is TRBJ2-1, with D perhaps matching TRBD1 (6 bases). From germline, CDR1 is SGDLS and CDR2 YYNGEE. CDR3 length: 13 residues. Trimming took off 0 bases at V and 9 bases at J, with 10 bases between the two ends. In nucleotides, the CDR3 is TGTGCCAGCAGCGTAGTTCCCAGGGGTGAGCAGTTCTTC. This gives the protein CASSVVPRGEQFF.

The chain is built from TRBV11-2 and TRBJ2-3, with 8 bases lining up with TRBD2. Germline-derived CDR1 and CDR2 are SGHAT and FQNNGV. CDR3 length: 16 residues. V shed 5 bases, J shed 2 bases, and the junction held 9 bases outside the gene matches. CDR3 region: CASSQTSGGTTDTQYF. As DNA, the CDR3 is TGTGCCAGCAGCCAAACAAGCGGGGGCACCACAGATACGCAGTATTTT.

A remark on this clone: The same CDR3 can be traced to other DNA sequences in this sample. This chain connects TRBV6-1 to TRBJ1-2; possible D gene TRBD1, 5 bases. In germline, CDR1 is MNHNS, CDR2 SASEGT. CDR3 length: 14 residues. The ends were cut back, 6 bases at V and 8 bases at J, with 19 bases in the middle. The CDR3 here is CASRKGPDQRGYTF. The CDR3 coding sequence is TGTGCCAGCAGGAAGGGGCCAGACCAGAGAGGCTACACCTTC.

This sequence joins TRBV2 and TRBJ2-1, with 8 nucleotides matching TRBD1. Germline V gene sequence: CDR1 SNHLY, CDR2 FYNNEI. CDR3 length: 14 residues. V lost 10 bases to trimming and J lost 8 bases; unmatched junction nucleotides: 13. CDR3 DNA sequence: TGTGCCACCCACCCGGGACAGGCAACCGATGAGCAGTTCTTC. Amino acids: CATHPGQATDEQFF.

This clone occurred once. The chain carries TRBV27 and TRBJ2-5, with D unresolved. CDR1 and CDR2 from the germline V gene are MNHEY and SMNVEV (reference sequence). V gave up 1 base and J gave up 2 bases, with 5 bases separating them. The CDR3 is 13 amino acids. The CDR3 is CASSLFRQETQYF. DNA of the CDR3: TGTGCCAGCAGTTTATTCAGACAAGAGACCCAGTACTTC.

The rearrangement joins TRBV10-2 to TRBJ1-6; no clear D gene. Trimming left V 4 bases short and J 4 bases short, with 11 bases between. Germline V gene data show CDR1 as WSHSY and CDR2 as SAAADI. The CDR3 extends over 15 amino acids. CDR3 DNA: TGCGCCAGCAGTGCCCGGACTGCTTATAATTCACCCCTCCACTTT. Residues: CASSARTAYNSPLHF.

J is TRBJ1-3 and V is TRBV5-4, with 11 bases identical to TRBD1. Germline CDR1 and CDR2: SGHNT and YYREEE (reference sequence). Trimming cost V 4 bases and J 0 bases; bases outside gene matches: 12. The CDR3 spans 19 residues. CDR3 DNA: TGTGCCAGCAGCCTTCTCCCCGGACAGGGGGCCCCCTCTGGAAACACCATATATTTT. This sequence encodes CASSLLPGQGAPSGNTIYF.

J is TRBJ1-2 and V is TRBV5-1; D might be TRBD1 (6 bases). CDR1 SGHRS and CDR2 YFSETQ come from the germline V gene. The CDR3 consists of 16 residues. The germline V and J ends were trimmed by 0 bases and 2 bases, with 14 bases remaining between them. The DNA of the CDR3 is TGCGCCAGCAGCTTGGTCGCGGGGGCCGGGAACTATGGCTACACCTTC. Translation: CASSLVAGAGNYGYTF. Filled out from reference TRBV5-1 and TRBJ1-2, the complete variable domain reads KAGVTQTPRYLIKTRGQQVTLSCSPISGHRSVSWYQQTPGQGLQFLFEYFSETQRNKGNFPGRFSGRQFSNSRSEMNVSTLELGDSALYLCASSLVAGAGNYGYTFGSGTRLTVV.

The chain combines TRBV11-2 with TRBJ2-7; 8 nucleotides agree with TRBD1. Germline V gene sequence: CDR1 SGHAT, CDR2 FQNNGV. The junction had 9 bases not matched to a gene; V was cut back by 5 bases and J by 6 bases. This CDR3 comprises 14 residues. This chain's CDR3 is CASSHRDRLGEQYF. For the CDR3, the DNA is TGTGCCAGCAGCCACCGGGACAGGCTCGGCGAGCAGTACTTC.

This clone showed up just a few times. V and J are TRBV30 and TRBJ1-1; D is possibly TRBD1 (6 bases). Germline V gene sequence: CDR1 GTSNPN, CDR2 SVGIG (reference sequence). The CDR3 covers 13 residues. V was clipped by 4 bases and J by 4 bases, with 13 bases between them. CDR3 sequence reads: CAWTYRESTEAFF. The CDR3, as DNA: TGTGCCTGGACGTACAGGGAGTCCACTGAAGCTTTCTTT. Based on the CDR3 plus reference TRBV30 and TRBJ1-1, the full variable domain is SQTIHQWPATLVQPVGSPLSLECTVEGTSNPNLYWYRQAAGRGLQLLFYSVGIGQISSEVPQNLSASRPQDRQFILSSKKLLLSDSGFYLCAWTYRESTEAFFGQGTRLTVV.

The chain carries TRBV6-1 and TRBJ1-6; D unclear. V gave up 0 bases and J gave up 10 bases, with 16 bases separating them. The CDR3 has 16 amino acids. CDR1 is MNHNS and CDR2 is SASEGT in the germline V gene. CDR3: CASSEARPGRRSPLHF. CDR3 DNA sequence: TGTGCCAGCAGTGAAGCGCGGCCGGGGAGAAGATCACCCCTCCACTTT.

The chain uses TRBV28 and TRBJ2-7; 11 positions agree with TRBD2. The CDR3 runs to 15 residues. Germline V gene data show CDR1 as MDHEN and CDR2 as SYDVKM. V was pared by 6 bases and J by 4 bases, with 8 bases of the junction left unmatched. The CDR3 region is CASRELAGEPYEQYF. The CDR3 DNA is TGTGCCAGCAGAGAACTAGCGGGAGAACCGTACGAGCAGTACTTC.

The chain links TRBV30 to TRBJ2-1, with 13 bases matching TRBD2. This CDR3 has 18 residues. V was clipped by 3 bases and J by 0 bases; unmatched bases: 8. The germline CDR1 and CDR2 sequences are GTSNPN and SVGIG (reference sequence). CDR3 DNA: TGTGCCTGGAGGTCCGGGACTAGCGGGGCGAGCTCCTACAATGAGCAGTTCTTC. Translation: CAWRSGTSGASSYNEQFF.

Notes on this clone: Other DNA sequences in the same sample also yield this CDR3. The chain uses TRBV10-3 and TRBJ1-2; D uncertain. V was shortened by 3 bases and J by 4 bases, with 15 bases between the two germline ends. The CDR3 is made up of 15 amino acids. CDR1 ENHRY and CDR2 SYGVKD come from the germline V gene. CDR3 nucleotide sequence: TGTGCCATCAGTGACCGTGGAGGGTCGTCCTATGGCTACACCTTC. This sequence encodes CAISDRGGSSYGYTF.

The chain joins TRBV19 to TRBJ2-2, with D possibly TRBD1 on 5 matching bases. CDR1 is LNHDA and CDR2 is SQIVND in the germline V gene (reference sequence). The CDR3 length is 14 residues. V gave up 3 bases and J gave up 4 bases, with 9 bases separating them. The CDR3 protein is CASSIQGPTGELFF. In nucleotides, the CDR3 is TGTGCCAGTAGTATTCAGGGCCCCACCGGGGAGCTGTTTTTT.